This T cell receptor (beta chain) stems from a study of long-term antiretroviral therapy in people with HIV. Participants with HIV, all of them, were treated in the United States. CDR3 size: 13 residues. Deletions cut 6 bases from V and 0 bases from J, with 8 bases between. CDR1 is MNHNS and CDR2 is SASEGT in the germline V gene. Study-wide results and limits: Versus controls, repertoires in people with HIV had narrower CDR3 length ranges. ART adherence, viral resistance and therapy changes were undocumented. Clones expanded before ART dominated the repertoire at all time points.

immunoSEQ v3.0 was run at survey level. Profiled with immunoSEQ multiplex PCR; TCRdb holds only in-frame clones, not every one. Among about 20,000 clones listed, approximately 88% were seen once. With respect to this clone: The antigen remains unidentified.

The chain combines TRBV6-1 with TRBJ1-2; D is possibly TRBD1 (6 bases). The TCR sequence derives from a woman in her thirties or forties with HIV. The input for sequencing was unsorted PBMCs, taken 1.2 years after starting antiretroviral therapy. The chain's CDR3 is CASRGDTNYGYTF. The CDR3 region has the DNA TGTGCCAGCAGGGGGGACACTAACTATGGCTACACCTTC.